The sequence of this T cell receptor (beta chain) was determined in a study of T cells in Graves' hyperthyroidism and ophthalmopathy. Study at large: Peripheral blood sampling occurred at initial diagnosis, before any treatment. Study-wide results and limits: The model identified upcoming ophthalmopathy a median approximately six months ahead of onset. The authors' 13 V-J model separated ophthalmopathy from stable hyperthyroidism.

RNA transcripts were the template for amplifying TCR beta CDR3 regions. The TCR CDR3 first-round RT-PCR relied on the HTBI primer set. TCRdb used MiXCR to reprocess the multiplex PCR reads, holding one entry per CDR3 protein. The sample carries some 340,000 distinct CDR3 sequences, roughly an eighth recorded once. Germline CDR1 is MNHEY and CDR2 is SVGAGI. The CDR3 runs to 13 residues. Concerning this clonotype: Its target is not known. A read error may account for a junction end that differs from germline.

This receptor was obtained from a middle-aged woman with Graves' ophthalmopathy. Sequences were obtained from blood. The chain uses TRBV6-5 and TRBJ1-5; D is ambiguous. CDR3 sequence (DNA): TGTGCCAGCAGTTACGGATGGGATCATCCCCAGCATTTT. Its translation is CASSYGWDHPQHF.